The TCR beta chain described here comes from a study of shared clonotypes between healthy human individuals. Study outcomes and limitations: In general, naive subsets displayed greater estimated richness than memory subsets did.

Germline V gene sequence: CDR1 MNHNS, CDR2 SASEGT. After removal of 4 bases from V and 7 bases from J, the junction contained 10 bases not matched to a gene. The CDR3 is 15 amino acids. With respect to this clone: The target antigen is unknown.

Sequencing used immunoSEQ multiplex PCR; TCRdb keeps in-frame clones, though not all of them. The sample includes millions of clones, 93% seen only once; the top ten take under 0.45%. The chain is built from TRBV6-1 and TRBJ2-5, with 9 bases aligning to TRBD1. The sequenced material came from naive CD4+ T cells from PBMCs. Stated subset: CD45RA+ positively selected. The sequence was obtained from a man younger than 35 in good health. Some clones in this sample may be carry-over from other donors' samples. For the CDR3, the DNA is TGTGCCAGCAGTGTCTATCCGGGACAGGGTGGGACCCAGTACTTC. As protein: CASSVYPGQGGTQYF.